This TCR beta chain was documented in a study of blood T cell repertoires in COVID-19. Repertoires were generated with immunoSEQ multiplex PCR, while TCRdb's copy carries only in-frame clones and drops some. Altogether 150,000 to 200,000 clones are present, less than 85% being singletons, with the ten largest covering approximately 3.3%. The germline V and J ends were trimmed by 3 bases and 5 bases, with 10 bases remaining between them. The CDR3 consists of 13 residues. The germline V gene has CDR1 MNHEY and CDR2 SMNVEV (reference sequence). Sequenced: peripheral blood. The clonotype originates from a human donor with acute or convalescent COVID-19. The donor label of this sample is uncertain. This chain uses TRBV27 with TRBJ2-5, with a weak D call TRBD1 (5 bases). The DNA for the CDR3 is TGTGCCAGCAGTTTTGCACCAGGGGAGACCCAGTACTTC. This translates into CASSFAPGETQYF.